Listed here are 21 T cell receptor beta chains from one sample, sequenced in a study of cytomegalovirus exposure and HLA in healthy donors. PCR amplification relied on 60 Vbeta primers (plus 13 Jbeta primers). Sequencing used immunoSEQ multiplex PCR; TCRdb keeps in-frame clones, though not all of them. The sample has approximately 30,000 clones; about 60% are singletons. Sample: PBMCs. The receptor set was obtained from a man aged 45 to 65 in good health and CMV-seropositive.

In this sample, this clone turned up a few times. The J gene is TRBJ2-7, the V gene TRBV29-1; 9 nucleotides agree with TRBD2. Germline CDR1 SQVTM, CDR2 ANQGSEA. The CDR3 extends over 13 amino acids. J lost 5 bases, V lost 6 bases, and 8 bases had no gene match. This CDR3 reads CSVLLAGSDEQYF. CDR3 nucleotides: TGCAGCGTGCTTCTAGCGGGGAGCGACGAGCAGTACTTC.

V and J are TRBV9 and TRBJ2-3; D gene ambiguous. CDR1 is SGDLS and CDR2 is YYNGEE in the germline V gene. The V gene lost 0 bases and the J gene lost 2 bases, with 7 bases spanning the gap. The CDR3 extends over 14 amino acids. CDR3 DNA: TGTGCCAGCAGCGTAGGGCCAAACACAGATACGCAGTATTTT. Protein: CASSVGPNTDTQYF.

This clone showed up just a few times. The genes are TRBV7-2 and TRBJ2-1; D gene unclear. The CDR3 covers 15 residues. CDR1 and CDR2 from the germline V gene are SGHTA and FQGNSA. Trimming removed 1 base from V and 3 bases from J, with 10 bases in between. CDR3: CASSLEGRVYNEQFF. The CDR3, as DNA: TGTGCCAGCAGCTTAGAAGGCCGGGTCTACAATGAGCAGTTCTTC. Full variable domain (outside the CDR3, taken from reference TRBV7-2 and TRBJ2-1): GAGVSQSPSNKVTEKGKDVELRCDPISGHTALYWYRQSLGQGLEFLIYFQGNSAPDKSGLPSDRFSAERTGGSVSTLTIQRTQQEDSAVYLCASSLEGRVYNEQFFGPGTRLTVL.

This chain joins TRBV5-1 and TRBJ1-5; D uncertain. This CDR3 spans 14 amino acids. Germline V gives CDR1 SGHRS, CDR2 YFSETQ. V was trimmed by 0 bases and J by 7 bases, leaving 11 bases between them. As DNA, the CDR3 is TGCGCCAGCAGCTTGGAGACGGGAATACAGCCCCAGCATTTT. Its translation: CASSLETGIQPQHF.

The chain combines TRBV10-2 with TRBJ2-1; TRBD2 is a possible D gene (5 bases). This CDR3 comprises 14 residues. Germline loops: CDR1 WSHSY, CDR2 SAAADI. V gave up 6 bases and J gave up 7 bases, with 16 bases separating them. Here the CDR3 reads CASSLWELGNEQFF. The CDR3 coding sequence is TGCGCCAGCAGCTTGTGGGAGTTGGGGAATGAGCAGTTCTTC.

The genes are TRBV28 and TRBJ1-5, with TRBD1 identical over 10 bases. The CDR3 is made up of 13 amino acids. CDR1 is MDHEN, CDR2 SYDVKM, per germline. Trimming took 6 bases from V and 16 from J; bases not matched to a gene: 12. The CDR3 coding sequence is TGTGCCAGCAGCCCTCCCGGGACAGGGGTTGAACATTTT. It encodes CASSPPGTGVEHF.

The gene calls are TRBV2 and TRBJ1-2; a possible D gene is TRBD1 (6 bases). CDR3 length equals 14 residues. Per germline, CDR1 SNHLY and CDR2 FYNNEI. The ends were cut back, 6 bases at V and 8 bases at J, with 19 bases in the middle. Here the CDR3 reads CASRSLGQNSGYTF. DNA of the CDR3: TGTGCCAGCAGGAGCCTCGGACAGAATAGCGGCTACACCTTC. The entire variable domain, with the rest obtained from reference TRBV2 and TRBJ1-2, is as follows: EPEVTQTPSHQVTQMGQEVILRCVPISNHLYFYWYRQILGQKVEFLVSFYNNEISEKSEIFDDQFSVERPDGSNFTLKIRSTKLEDSAMYFCASRSLGQNSGYTFGSGTRLTVV.

This clone has more than one count but fewer than ten. CDR3: CASSALWQGSYNEQFF. CDR3 bases: TGTGCCAGCAGTGCCCTTTGGCAGGGTTCCTACAATGAGCAGTTCTTC. The rearrangement uses TRBV6-1 and TRBJ2-1, with D possibly being TRBD1 (5 bases). V gave up 4 bases and J gave up 1 base, with 14 bases separating them. This CDR3 is 16 amino acids long. Germline assignment: CDR1 MNHNS and CDR2 SASEGT.

The V call is TRBV7-8, the J call TRBJ2-7; no clear D. V was shortened by 10 bases and J by 5 bases, with 21 bases between the two germline ends. This CDR3 is 14 amino acids long. In germline, CDR1 is SGHVS, CDR2 FQNEAQ. CDR3 coding DNA: TGTGCCACCCGAAAACTCCCGGGTGCCCACGAGCAGTACTTC. Translating gives CATRKLPGAHEQYF.

The sample holds one count of this clone. The chain recombines TRBV29-1 with TRBJ1-4, with 7 bases that match TRBD1. Per the germline V gene, CDR1 is SQVTM and CDR2 is ANQGSEA. This CDR3 contains 18 residues. Trimming removed 6 bases from V and 5 bases from J; junction bases left unmatched: 21. CDR3 in amino acids: CSVLPAGQPDRRNEKLFF. In DNA, the CDR3 is TGCAGCGTCCTCCCGGCGGGACAGCCCGACAGAAGAAATGAAAAACTGTTTTTT.

This chain connects TRBV21-1 to TRBJ1-1; TRBD1 is the table's D call, not checked against the DNA. TRBV21-1 is marked as a pseudogene. The CDR3 runs 12 residues. The CDR3 spells CASSPQGTEAFF. The CDR3 DNA is TGTGCCAGCAGCCCACAGGGTACTGAAGCTTTCTTT.

There are a few counts of this clone. This sample also contains other DNA sequences that code for the same CDR3. V is TRBV2 and J is TRBJ1-1; D possibly corresponds to TRBD1 (5 bases). This CDR3 spans 11 amino acids. The germline V gene has CDR1 SNHLY and CDR2 FYNNEI. Trimming took off 10 bases at V and 1 base at J, with 7 bases between the two ends. DNA for the CDR3: TGTGCCACCCAGGGGAACACTGAAGCTTTCTTT. Residues: CATQGNTEAFF.

The J gene is TRBJ2-7, the V gene TRBV12-5; D gene uncertain. Germline CDR1 is LGHNT and CDR2 is FRNRAP. The length of the CDR3 is 16 residues. Between the trimmed V and J ends, which lost 2 bases and 3 bases, there was a span of 17 bases. In nucleotides, the CDR3 is TGTGCTAGTGGTTTGCCCCCCTCTCGGCGGCTCTACGAGCAGTACTTC. Translating it yields CASGLPPSRRLYEQYF.

The chain couples TRBV7-9 to TRBJ1-2, with 7 bases lining up with TRBD1. The CDR3 spans 14 residues. CDR1 and CDR2 from the germline V gene are SEHNR and FQNEAQ (reference sequence). Losses at the gene ends were 5 bases for V and 0 bases for J; bases not matched to a gene: 3. DNA for the CDR3: TGTGCCAGCAGCGTGACAGGGACTAACTATGGCTACACCTTC. Translation gives CASSVTGTNYGYTF. Using reference TRBV7-9 and TRBJ1-2 for the parts outside the CDR3, the full variable domain is DTGVSQNPRHKITKRGQNVTFRCDPISEHNRLYWYRQTLGQGPEFLTYFQNEAQLEKSRLLSDRFSAERPKGSFSTLEIQRTEQGDSAMYLCASSVTGTNYGYTFGSGTRLTVV.

The genes are TRBV5-1 and TRBJ2-1; the match to TRBD1 covers 10 bases. Germline V CDR1 and CDR2: SGHRS, YFSETQ. V shed 5 bases and J 9 bases; nucleotides not matched to a gene: 8. This CDR3 is built from 14 residues. The CDR3 DNA reads as TGCGCCAGCAGTTCGGGACAGGGGATGAGTGAGCAGTTCTTC. Translation gives CASSSGQGMSEQFF.

This clone was found once. The rearrangement links TRBV4-1 to TRBJ1-2; 8 nucleotides agree with TRBD1. Per germline, CDR1 MGHRA and CDR2 YSYEKL. J lost 9 bases, V lost 1 base, and 13 bases had no gene match. This CDR3 is built from 16 residues. CDR3: CASSQVQGATIERYTF. The CDR3 DNA sequence: TGCGCCAGCAGCCAAGTGCAGGGGGCGACGATTGAGCGCTACACCTTC.

This sequence joins TRBV6-1 and TRBJ1-5, with D hard to call. Germline V gene data show CDR1 as MNHNS and CDR2 as SASEGT. The CDR3 spans 15 residues. The germline V and J ends were trimmed by 8 bases and 1 base, with 15 bases remaining between them. In DNA, the CDR3 is TGTGCCAGCGGCACGGGGAGGGAAAGCAATCAGCCCCAGCATTTT. This translates into CASGTGRESNQPQHF.

A few counts support this clone. The chain uses TRBV7-7 and TRBJ1-5, with 8 positions matching TRBD1. J gave up 5 bases and V 5 bases, and 8 bases lay outside the gene matches. CDR1 SSHAT and CDR2 FNYEAQ come from the germline V gene (reference sequence). The length of the CDR3 is 15 residues. The CDR3 DNA follows: TGTGCCAGCAGCAGGACAGGGAGGACACATCAGCCCCAGCATTTT. Translating it yields CASSRTGRTHQPQHF.

A single count supports this clone. The genes are TRBV29-1 and TRBJ2-3; TRBD2 matches at 7 bases. The V segment lost 7 bases and the J segment 1 base; nucleotides outside the gene matches: 5. CDR1 and CDR2 from the germline V gene are SQVTM and ANQGSEA. The CDR3 contains 13 residues. The CDR3 nucleotides are TGCAGCGGTGATGGGGGGGGCACAGATACGCAGTATTTT. Translated: CSGDGGGTDTQYF.

The chain has TRBV7-6 and TRBJ1-1; D is ambiguous. The germline CDR1 and CDR2 sequences are SGHVS and FNYEAQ. The V gene lost 6 bases and the J gene lost 1 base, with 9 bases spanning the gap. There are 13 residues in the CDR3. The CDR3 is CASSQYRNTEAFF. As DNA, the CDR3 is TGTGCCAGCAGTCAGTACAGGAACACTGAAGCTTTCTTT.

The chain recombines TRBV10-3 with TRBJ1-1; 8 bases line up with TRBD1. Germline V lookup: CDR1 ENHRY, CDR2 SYGVKD. V trimming: 5 bases; J trimming: 8 bases; junction bases outside the gene matches: 1. CDR3 length: 11 residues. CDR3 residues: CAISRQGEAFF. As DNA, the CDR3 is TGTGCCATCAGTAGACAGGGGGAAGCTTTCTTT.